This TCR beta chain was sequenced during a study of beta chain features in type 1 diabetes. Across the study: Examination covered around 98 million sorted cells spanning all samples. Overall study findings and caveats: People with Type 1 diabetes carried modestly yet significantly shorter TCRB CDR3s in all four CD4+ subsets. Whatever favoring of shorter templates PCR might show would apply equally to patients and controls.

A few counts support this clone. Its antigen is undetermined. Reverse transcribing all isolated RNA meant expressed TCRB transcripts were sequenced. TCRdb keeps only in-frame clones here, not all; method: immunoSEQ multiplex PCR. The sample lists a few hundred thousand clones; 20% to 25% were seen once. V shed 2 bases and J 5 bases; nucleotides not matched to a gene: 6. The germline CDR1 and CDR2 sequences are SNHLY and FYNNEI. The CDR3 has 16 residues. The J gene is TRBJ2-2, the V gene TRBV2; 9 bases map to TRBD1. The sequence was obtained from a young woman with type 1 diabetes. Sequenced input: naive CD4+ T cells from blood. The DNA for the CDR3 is TGTGCCAGCAGTGAATGGGACAGGGAGGTAACCGGGGAGCTGTTTTTT. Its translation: CASSEWDREVTGELFF.